The present TCR beta chain was sequenced within a study of T cell responses to AZD1222 COVID-19 vaccine. The study, taken as a whole, reports: Spike-specific TCR repertoires showed rising breadth and depth after two AZD1222 doses. Possibly, clonal diversity was underestimated; donors were largely white British and included more females. Epitopes outside B.1.351 and B.1.1.7 mutated regions reportedly drew nearly half of spike TCRs.

Clones were sequenced by immunoSEQ multiplex PCR, and TCRdb holds only the in-frame ones, with some missing. The repertoire includes about 140,000 clones, approximately 94% of them detected once, and around 4.7% sits in the top ten. Details on this clone: No antigen is known for it.

The material sequenced was peripheral blood, taken on day 0 of AZD1222 vaccination. The source is an adult in good health.

As DNA, the CDR3 is TGTGCCAGCAGCCAACTTACCGACGTAAGAAAACTGTTTTTT. The encoded protein is CASSQLTDVRKLFF. The chain joins TRBV3-1 (or the pseudogene TRBV3-2) to TRBJ1-4; the D is unclear. The germline gives CDR1 LGHDT, CDR2 YNNKEL (reference sequence). The CDR3 runs to 14 residues. V was shortened by 2 bases and J by 10 bases, with 14 bases between the two germline ends.